Shown below are 27 T cell receptor beta chains from a single sample sequenced in a study of blood T cell repertoires in COVID-19. Using immunoSEQ multiplex PCR, the repertoire was profiled, and TCRdb retains in-frame clones only, with some absent. Of about 240,000 clones in the sample, 87% were seen once. Sequences were obtained from peripheral blood. The source of these receptors is a man in his sixties who had recovered from COVID-19.

The chain couples TRBV5-1 to TRBJ2-3; no clear D gene. Looked up from germline, CDR1 is SGHRS and CDR2 is YFSETQ. V was cut by 0 bases and J by 0 bases, with 11 bases left in between. This CDR3 region has 16 residues. The CDR3 loop is CASSLEATASTDTQYF. The DNA of the CDR3 is TGCGCCAGCAGCTTGGAAGCAACTGCTAGCACAGATACGCAGTATTTT.

This rearrangement joins TRBV9 to TRBJ1-1; D uncertain. The CDR3 covers 14 residues. V dropped 5 bases and J dropped 1 base, with 12 bases sitting between them. The germline CDR1 and CDR2 sequences are SGDLS and YYNGEE. For the CDR3, the DNA is TGTGCCAGCAGGGCCCCCGGGTGGAACACTGAAGCTTTCTTT. Its protein is CASRAPGWNTEAFF.

V is TRBV19 and J is TRBJ1-3, with D maybe TRBD1 (6 bases). Germline values: CDR1 LNHDA, CDR2 SQIVND (reference sequence). V was shortened by 3 bases and J by 9 bases, with 15 bases between the two germline ends. This CDR3 is built from 14 residues. CDR3 DNA sequence: TGTGCCAGTAGTATCGGCAGGGGTTATTCCACCATATATTTT. Residues: CASSIGRGYSTIYF.

J is TRBJ2-7 and V is TRBV20-1; D is uncertain. Germline assignment: CDR1 DFQATT and CDR2 SNEGSKA (reference sequence). This CDR3 region has 11 residues. Trimming cost V 1 base and J 7 bases, with 8 bases left between them. CDR3 amino acids: CSARGALEQYF. In DNA, the CDR3 is TGCAGTGCTAGAGGGGCTTTGGAGCAGTACTTC.

The rearrangement joins TRBV3-1 (or the pseudogene TRBV3-2) to TRBJ2-7; 7 positions match TRBD2. This CDR3 contains 15 residues. Germline-derived CDR1 and CDR2 are LGHDT and YNNKEL (reference sequence). J lost 2 bases, V lost 4 bases, and 8 bases had no gene match. The CDR3 spells CASSPLLAVTYEQYF. The CDR3 DNA is TGTGCCAGCAGCCCCCTCCTAGCGGTTACCTACGAGCAGTACTTC.

The chain has TRBV27 and TRBJ1-4; D uncertain. V dropped 3 bases and J dropped 7 bases, with 9 bases sitting between them. The CDR3 loop spans 13 amino acids. Per germline, CDR1 MNHEY and CDR2 SMNVEV (reference sequence). The CDR3 is CASSFFRGEKLFF. The CDR3 nucleotides read TGTGCCAGCAGTTTTTTCCGGGGTGAAAAACTGTTTTTT.

V usage is TRBV10-1 and J usage is TRBJ2-1, with TRBD1 identical over 7 bases. CDR1 and CDR2 (germline): WNHNN, SYGVQD (reference sequence). The trim removed 3 bases at V and 8 bases at J, leaving 4 bases unmatched. The CDR3 sequence is 13 residues long. CDR3 DNA: TGCGCCAGCAGTGAAACAGGGGTCGATGAGCAGTTCTTC. It translates to CASSETGVDEQFF.

V is TRBV5-1 and J is TRBJ1-4; no reliable D call. This CDR3 spans 14 amino acids. Germline V gene data show CDR1 as SGHRS and CDR2 as YFSETQ. V was pared by 1 base and J by 8 bases, with 12 bases between. CDR3 sequence reads: CASSLSHSGEKLFF. DNA for the CDR3: TGCGCCAGCAGCTTGTCTCACTCAGGCGAAAAACTGTTTTTT. Looking up the rest from reference TRBV5-1 and TRBJ1-4 gives the full variable domain: KAGVTQTPRYLIKTRGQQVTLSCSPISGHRSVSWYQQTPGQGLQFLFEYFSETQRNKGNFPGRFSGRQFSNSRSEMNVSTLELGDSALYLCASSLSHSGEKLFFGSGTQLSVL.

The V and J genes are TRBV5-6 and TRBJ2-7; tentative D call: TRBD1 (6 bases). The CDR3 length is 14 residues. In germline, CDR1 is SGHDT, CDR2 YYEEEE. V dropped 2 bases and J dropped 6 bases, with 15 bases sitting between them. The CDR3 is CASSLYNRASEQYV. The CDR3 nucleotides are TGTGCCAGCAGCTTATACAACAGGGCGAGCGAGCAGTACGTC.

The chain carries TRBV6-6 and TRBJ2-2; possibly TRBD2 for D (6 bases). Per the germline V gene, CDR1 is MNHNY and CDR2 is SVGAGI (reference sequence). The CDR3 contains 15 residues. V shed 4 bases and J shed 0 bases, with 9 bases lying between them. The CDR3 region is CASSLGLANTGELFF. As DNA, the CDR3 is TGTGCCAGCAGTTTGGGACTCGCGAACACCGGGGAGCTGTTTTTT.

The gene calls are TRBV9 and TRBJ1-2, with 9 positions matching TRBD1. Per germline, CDR1 SGDLS and CDR2 YYNGEE. CDR3 length: 16 residues. The V gene end was trimmed by 6 bases and the J gene end by 4 bases; junction bases not matched to a gene: 13. This CDR3 reads CASILGGTGSFYGYTF. DNA for the CDR3: TGTGCCAGCATCCTGGGGGGGACAGGGAGTTTCTATGGCTACACCTTC.

The V call is TRBV5-1, the J call TRBJ1-4, with a possible D match to TRBD1 (5 bases). The CDR3 runs 16 residues. V was clipped by 2 bases and J by 4 bases, with 15 bases between them. Germline assignment: CDR1 SGHRS and CDR2 YFSETQ. CDR3 protein: CASSFLGGANNEKLFF. CDR3 coding DNA: TGCGCCAGCAGCTTCCTCGGAGGGGCGAATAATGAAAAACTGTTTTTT.

The rearrangement uses TRBV18 and TRBJ2-5; D perhaps matches TRBD2 (6 bases). The germline V gene has CDR1 KGHSH and CDR2 LQKENI. The CDR3 totals 14 residues. The V end lost 3 bases, the J end lost 0 bases, and 8 bases lay between the germline ends. The CDR3 DNA is TGTGCCAGCTCACCTAGACTAGACCAAGAGACCCAGTACTTC. Residues: CASSPRLDQETQYF. Full variable domain (outside the CDR3, taken from reference TRBV18 and TRBJ2-5): NAGVMQNPRHLVRRRGQEARLRCSPMKGHSHVYWYRQLPEEGLKFMVYLQKENIIDESGMPKERFSAEFPKEGPSILRIQQVVRGDSAAYFCASSPRLDQETQYFGPGTRLLVL.

The V call is TRBV6-5, the J call TRBJ2-7, with D perhaps TRBD1 (5 bases). Germline CDR1 MNHEY, CDR2 SVGAGI. There are 13 residues in the CDR3. The V gene lost 6 bases and the J gene lost 2 bases, with 11 bases spanning the gap. CDR3 DNA sequence: TGTGCCAGCAGCCCCAGGGCAGCCTACGAGCAGTACGTC. It is translated as CASSPRAAYEQYV.

The rearrangement links TRBV3-1 (or the pseudogene TRBV3-2) to TRBJ2-3; D possibly corresponds to TRBD2 (6 bases). Looked up from germline, CDR1 is LGHDT and CDR2 is YNNKEL (reference sequence). The length of the CDR3 is 16 residues. V was pared by 0 bases and J by 0 bases, with 10 bases between. CDR3 sequence (DNA): TGTGCCAGCAGCCAAGAGCAACTAGCTAGCACAGATACGCAGTATTTT. The encoded protein is CASSQEQLASTDTQYF.

This clone was seen only once. The chain uses TRBV2 and TRBJ1-2; tentatively, D is TRBD1 (6 bases). V was shortened by 6 bases and J by 5 bases, with 19 bases between the two germline ends. The CDR3 runs to 15 residues. Looked up from germline, CDR1 is SNHLY and CDR2 is FYNNEI. The CDR3 region has the DNA TGTGCCAGCAGCCTTCAGGGGAAGGCATCATATGGCTACACCTTC. Amino acid sequence: CASSLQGKASYGYTF.

The chain is built from TRBV6-5 and TRBJ1-5; D is possibly TRBD1 (5 bases). Trimming removed 6 bases from V and 0 bases from J, with 12 bases in between. In germline, CDR1 is MNHEY, CDR2 SVGAGI. CDR3 size: 15 residues. CDR3 in DNA: TGTGCCAGCAGGCGGGACCCTAATAGCAATCAGCCCCAGCATTTT. This gives the protein CASRRDPNSNQPQHF.

V usage is TRBV4-1 and J usage is TRBJ2-1, with TRBD2 identical over 9 bases. The V segment lost 0 bases and the J segment 4 bases; nucleotides outside the gene matches: 7. Looked up from germline, CDR1 is MGHRA and CDR2 is YSYEKL. The CDR3 spans 17 residues. CDR3 residues: CASSQESERGAYNEQFF. The CDR3 DNA is TGCGCCAGCAGCCAAGAGTCGGAGCGGGGGGCTTACAATGAGCAGTTCTTC.

The chain is built from TRBV29-1 and TRBJ1-2; 9 nucleotides match TRBD1. Per the germline V gene, CDR1 is SQVTM and CDR2 is ANQGSEA. The V and J ends lost 4 bases and 5 bases, in that order; junction bases with no gene match: 17. The CDR3 contains 17 residues. CDR3 nucleotide sequence: TGCAGCGTTGTTCAGGGACAGGGTTCGTCGGTAAGGTATGGCTACACCTTC. This encodes CSVVQGQGSSVRYGYTF. The complete variable domain, with remaining parts taken from reference TRBV29-1 and TRBJ1-2, reads SAVISQKPSRDICQRGTSLTIQCQVDSQVTMMFWYRQQPGQSLTLIATANQGSEATYESGFVIDKFPISRPNLTFSTLTVSNMSPEDSSIYLCSVVQGQGSSVRYGYTFGSGTRLTVV.

The chain links TRBV5-1 to TRBJ1-1; unclear D gene. The CDR3 is 15 residues long. Germline V gene data show CDR1 as SGHRS and CDR2 as YFSETQ. The V end lost 0 bases, the J end lost 2 bases, and 11 bases lay between the germline ends. The CDR3 nucleotides read TGCGCCAGCAGCTTGGAGCGCAGCTTCAACACTGAAGCTTTCTTT. It yields the protein CASSLERSFNTEAFF.

The rearrangement joins TRBV9 to TRBJ2-7; the D is unclear. The CDR3 contains 15 residues. Between the trimmed V and J ends, which lost 1 base and 3 bases, there was a span of 14 bases. CDR1 SGDLS and CDR2 YYNGEE come from the germline V gene. CDR3 coding DNA: TGTGCCAGCAGCGTAAGTGAGGAAACGTACTACGAGCAGTACTTC. Encoded protein: CASSVSEETYYEQYF.

CDR3 region: CAISESIRPQHF. The CDR3 DNA is TGTGCCATCAGTGAGTCAATCCGGCCCCAGCATTTT. This chain links TRBV10-3 with TRBJ1-5; D is undetermined. Germline V gene sequence: CDR1 ENHRY, CDR2 SYGVKD. CDR3 length: 12 residues. The germline V and J ends were trimmed by 0 bases and 9 bases, with 6 bases remaining between them.

The J gene is TRBJ1-1, the V gene TRBV18; TRBD1 agrees at 7 bases. From germline, CDR1 is KGHSH and CDR2 LQKENI. The V and J ends lost 0 bases and 2 bases, in that order; junction bases with no gene match: 3. There are 15 residues in the CDR3. The CDR3 spells CASSPPNRGNTEAFF. DNA of the CDR3: TGTGCCAGCTCACCACCGAACAGGGGTAACACTGAAGCTTTCTTT.

The chain links TRBV18 to TRBJ2-1; 11 nucleotides match TRBD1. The CDR3 totals 16 residues. Germline V CDR1 and CDR2: KGHSH, LQKENI. The V gene end was trimmed by 2 bases and the J gene end by 6 bases; junction bases not matched to a gene: 6. The CDR3 protein is CASSPAGTGGPNEQFF. CDR3 bases: TGTGCCAGCTCACCAGCCGGGACAGGGGGACCCAATGAGCAGTTCTTC.

CDR3 nucleotide sequence: TGTGCCAGCAGCTTGGGACAGGGGAACACTGAAGCTTTCTTT. Translating gives CASSLGQGNTEAFF. The chain has TRBV11-2 and TRBJ1-1; 9 nucleotides align to TRBD1. CDR3 size: 14 residues. Germline V lookup: CDR1 SGHAT, CDR2 FQNNGV. J lost 1 base, V lost 3 bases, and 0 bases had no gene match.

J is TRBJ2-5 and V is TRBV3-1 (or the pseudogene TRBV3-2); 9 bases map to TRBD2. From germline, CDR1 is LGHDT and CDR2 YNNKEL (reference sequence). The CDR3 covers 15 residues. V shed 4 bases, J shed 2 bases, and the junction held 5 bases outside the gene matches. In DNA form, the CDR3 reads TGTGCCAGCAGCCCTGTTGCGGGGGGGCAAGAGACCCAGTACTTC. This gives the protein CASSPVAGGQETQYF.

The chain joins TRBV29-1 to TRBJ1-1; 9 positions agree with TRBD1. Germline trimming cut 6 bases from V and 0 bases from J; bases unmatched to any gene: 5. CDR3 size: 14 residues. The V gene's germline CDR1 is SQVTM and CDR2 ANQGSEA. The CDR3 sequence: CSVVGQGLNTEAFF. The CDR3 region has the DNA TGCAGCGTGGTAGGACAGGGGTTGAACACTGAAGCTTTCTTT.